This record covers a single TCR beta chain. Here immunoSEQ multiplex PCR was the method, and the copy in TCRdb shows in-frame clones only, minus some. This sample has over 3,000 clones, with roughly 84% found just once. This sample stems from a study of immune cell composition in non-small cell lung cancer. Germline V gene data show CDR1 as SGDLS and CDR2 as YYNGEE. The CDR3 runs to 15 residues. Trimming removed 2 bases from V and 5 bases from J; junction bases left unmatched: 4. This chain connects TRBV9 to TRBJ1-6; TRBD1 aligns across 7 bases. This TCR was recovered from a human donor with non-small cell lung cancer. Material for sequencing was lung tumor tissue. The CDR3 loop reads CASSVWDSNNSPLHF. The CDR3 DNA reads TGTGCCAGCAGCGTCTGGGACAGTAATAATTCACCCCTCCACTTT.